This T cell receptor (beta chain) comes out of a study of early T cells in non-severe SARS-CoV-2 infection. In TCRdb, the 5' RACE reads were re-called with MiXCR into one record per CDR3 protein. The profile covers about 89,000 distinct CDR3 sequences, with around 17% appearing a single time and around 4.9% taken by the ten largest. This TCR derives from an adult who was a healthcare worker with PCR-confirmed SARS-CoV-2 infection or an uninfected control (not recorded which). The source material was whole blood, sampled at baseline.

CDR3 sequence (DNA): TGTGCCAGCAGTTACGCCTTACAAGAGACCCAGTACTTC. It translates to CASSYALQETQYF. The chain recombines TRBV6-2 or TRBV6-3 with TRBJ2-5; D ambiguous. Germline CDR1 reads MNHEY; CDR2 reads SVGEGT. With 2 bases removed from V and 2 bases from J, the gap between germline ends came to 6 bases. This CDR3 spans 13 amino acids.